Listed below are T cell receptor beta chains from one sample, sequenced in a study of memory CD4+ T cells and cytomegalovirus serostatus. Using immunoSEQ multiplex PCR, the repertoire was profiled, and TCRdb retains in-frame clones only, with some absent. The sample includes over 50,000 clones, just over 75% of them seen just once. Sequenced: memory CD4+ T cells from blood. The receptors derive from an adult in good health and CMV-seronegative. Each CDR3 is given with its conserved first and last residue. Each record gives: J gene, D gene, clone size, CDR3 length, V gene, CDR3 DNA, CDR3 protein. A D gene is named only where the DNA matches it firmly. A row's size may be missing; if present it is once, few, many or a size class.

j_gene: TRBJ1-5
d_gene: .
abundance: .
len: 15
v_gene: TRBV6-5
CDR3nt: TGTGCCAGCAGCCACCGGGGAGGGAGCAATCAGCCCCAGCATTTT
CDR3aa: CASSHRGGSNQPQHF

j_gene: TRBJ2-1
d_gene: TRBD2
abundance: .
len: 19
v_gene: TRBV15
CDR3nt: TGTGCCACCAGCAGAGGGGGACTAGCGGGGTCTAGCTCCTACAATGAGCAGTTCTTC
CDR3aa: CATSRGGLAGSSSYNEQFF

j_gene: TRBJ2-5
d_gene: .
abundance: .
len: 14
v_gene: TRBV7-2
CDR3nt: TGTGCCAGCAGCTTAGCGGGGGGTGGGGAGACCCAGTACTTC
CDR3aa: CASSLAGGGETQYF

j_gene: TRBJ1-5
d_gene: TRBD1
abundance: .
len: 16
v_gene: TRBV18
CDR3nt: TGTGCCAGCTCACCACTGGGGACAGGGGGCGATCAGCCCCAGCATTTT
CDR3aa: CASSPLGTGGDQPQHF

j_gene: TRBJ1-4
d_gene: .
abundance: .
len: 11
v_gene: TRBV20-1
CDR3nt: TGCAGTGCTAATTCTGGTGAAAAACTGTTTTTT
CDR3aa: CSANSGEKLFF

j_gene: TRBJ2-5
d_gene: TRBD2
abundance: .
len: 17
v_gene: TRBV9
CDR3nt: TGTGCCAGCAGCGTAGCTCTTGCGGGAGTCCCGGGGGAGACCCAGTACTTC
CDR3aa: CASSVALAGVPGETQYF

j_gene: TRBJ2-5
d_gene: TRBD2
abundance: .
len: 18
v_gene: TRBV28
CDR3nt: TGTGCCAGCAGTTTAGATCTGACTAGCGGGGCGCTGCAAGAGACCCAGTACTTC
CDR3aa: CASSLDLTSGALQETQYF

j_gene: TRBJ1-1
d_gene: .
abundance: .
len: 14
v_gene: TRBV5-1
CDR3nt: TGCGCCAGCAGCTTAGGCAGGGGTAGCTTGCAAGCTTTCTTT
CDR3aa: CASSLGRGSLQAFF

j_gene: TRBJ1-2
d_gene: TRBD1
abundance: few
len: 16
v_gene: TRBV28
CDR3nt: TGTGCCAGCAGTCCAACATACGCACAGGGGGACTATGGCTACACCTTC
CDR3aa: CASSPTYAQGDYGYTF

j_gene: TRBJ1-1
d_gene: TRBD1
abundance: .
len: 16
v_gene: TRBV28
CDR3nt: TGTGCCACCGCCGAAACAGGGGCGGGGTATGAAACTGAAGCTTTCTTT
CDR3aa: CATAETGAGYETEAFF

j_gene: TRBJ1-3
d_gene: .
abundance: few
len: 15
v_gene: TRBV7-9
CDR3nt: TGTGCCAGCAGCTTATCAGGGGACGCTGGAAACACCATATATTTT
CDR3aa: CASSLSGDAGNTIYF

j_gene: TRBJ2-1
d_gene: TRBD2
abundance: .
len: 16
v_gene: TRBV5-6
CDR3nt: TGTGCCAGCAGCTTGCTGGGCGGGGGGGCCTACAATGAGCAGTTCTTC
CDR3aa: CASSLLGGGAYNEQFF

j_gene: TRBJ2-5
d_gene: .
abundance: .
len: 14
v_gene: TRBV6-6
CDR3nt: TGTGCCAGCAGTGACACAGGCTACCAAGAGACCCAGTACTTC
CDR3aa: CASSDTGYQETQYF

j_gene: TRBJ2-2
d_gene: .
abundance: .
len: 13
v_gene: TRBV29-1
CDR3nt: TGCAGCGTTGGACGGGGGAACACCGGGGAGCTGTTTTTT
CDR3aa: CSVGRGNTGELFF

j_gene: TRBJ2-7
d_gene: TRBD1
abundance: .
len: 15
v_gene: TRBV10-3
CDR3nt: TGTGCCATCAGCCGCGGTACAGGGGTAAACTACGAGCAGTACTTC
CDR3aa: CAISRGTGVNYEQYF

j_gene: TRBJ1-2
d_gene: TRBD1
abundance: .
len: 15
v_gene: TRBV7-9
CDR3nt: TGTGCCAGCAGCTTGACACTCGGACAGGTTGGTGGCTACACCTTC
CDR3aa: CASSLTLGQVGGYTF

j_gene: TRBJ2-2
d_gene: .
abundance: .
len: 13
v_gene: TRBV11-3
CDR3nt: TGTGCCAGCAGCTTAGTTACAACCGGGGAGCTGTTTTTT
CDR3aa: CASSLVTTGELFF

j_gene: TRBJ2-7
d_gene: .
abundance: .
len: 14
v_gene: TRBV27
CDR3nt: TGTGCCAGCAGTTACTCCGGGACATCGGGGGAGCAGTACTTC
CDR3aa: CASSYSGTSGEQYF

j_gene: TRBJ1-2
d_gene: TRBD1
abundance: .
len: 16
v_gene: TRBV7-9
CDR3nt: TGTGCCAGCAGCTCAGGGACAGCTAGGCTGGGATATGGCTACACCTTC
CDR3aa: CASSSGTARLGYGYTF

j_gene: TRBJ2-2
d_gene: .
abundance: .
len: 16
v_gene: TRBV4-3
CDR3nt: TGCGCCAGCAGCCAAGAAACAGTCCGAGGGGCCGGGGAGCTGTTTTTT
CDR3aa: CASSQETVRGAGELFF

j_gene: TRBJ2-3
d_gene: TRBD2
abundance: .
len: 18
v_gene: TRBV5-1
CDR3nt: TGCGCCAGCAGCCCATCGGGCTCGCGGGAGGGCCCCACAGATACGCAGTATTTT
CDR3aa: CASSPSGSREGPTDTQYF

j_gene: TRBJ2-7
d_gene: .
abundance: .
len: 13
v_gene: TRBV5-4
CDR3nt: TGTGCCAGCAGCCCAGACCCGTTGGGAGAGCAGTACTTC
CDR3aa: CASSPDPLGEQYF

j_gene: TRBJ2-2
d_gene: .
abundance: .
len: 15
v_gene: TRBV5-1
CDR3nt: TGCGCCAGCAGCGGTCAGGGATCGAACACCGGGGAGCTGTTTTTT
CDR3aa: CASSGQGSNTGELFF

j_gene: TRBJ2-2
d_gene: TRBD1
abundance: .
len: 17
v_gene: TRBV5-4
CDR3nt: TGTGCCAGCAGCAGCAGCCTACAGGGGAAGAAAACCGGGGAGCTGTTTTTT
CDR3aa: CASSSSLQGKKTGELFF

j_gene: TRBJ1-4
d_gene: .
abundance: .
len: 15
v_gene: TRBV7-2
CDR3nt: TGTGCCAGCAGCTTCGGGGGACGGGAAAATGAAAAACTGTTTTTT
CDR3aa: CASSFGGRENEKLFF

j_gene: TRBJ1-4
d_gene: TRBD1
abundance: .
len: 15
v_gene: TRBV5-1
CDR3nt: TGCGCCAGCAGCTTGGCGGGACAGGGGGGAGAAAAACTGTTTTTT
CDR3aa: CASSLAGQGGEKLFF

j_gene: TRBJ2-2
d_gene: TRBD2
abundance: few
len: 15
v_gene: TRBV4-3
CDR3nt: TGCGCCAGCAGCCGGGAGGGAATGGGCACCGGGGAGCTGTTTTTT
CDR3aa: CASSREGMGTGELFF

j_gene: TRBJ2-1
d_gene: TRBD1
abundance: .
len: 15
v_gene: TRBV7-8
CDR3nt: TGTGCCAGCAGCCCGGACAGGCCGTATGAAAGTGAGCAGTTCTTC
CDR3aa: CASSPDRPYESEQFF

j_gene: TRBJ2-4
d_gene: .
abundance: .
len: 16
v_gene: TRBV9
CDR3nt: TGTGCCAGCAGCGGGACCAGGGGATCCGCCAAAAACATTCAGTACTTC
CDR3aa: CASSGTRGSAKNIQYF

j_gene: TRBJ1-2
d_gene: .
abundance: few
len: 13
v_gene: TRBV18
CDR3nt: TGTGCCAGCTCCCCGAGCACCGAGTATGGCTACACCTTC
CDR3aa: CASSPSTEYGYTF

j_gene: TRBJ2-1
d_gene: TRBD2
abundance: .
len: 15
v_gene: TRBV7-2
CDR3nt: TGTGCCAGCAGCTTAGGGGGTCTAGCGGGTAATGAGCAGTTCTTC
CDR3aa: CASSLGGLAGNEQFF

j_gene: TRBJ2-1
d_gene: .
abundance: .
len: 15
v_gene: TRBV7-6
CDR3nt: TGTGCCAGCAGCTTAAATGTCGATCGCTACAATGAGCAGTTCTTC
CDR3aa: CASSLNVDRYNEQFF

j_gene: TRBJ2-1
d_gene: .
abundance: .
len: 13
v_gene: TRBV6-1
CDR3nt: TGTGCCAGCAGTGAGGGGTTGGGAACCACTCTGTTCTTC
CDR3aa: CASSEGLGTTLFF

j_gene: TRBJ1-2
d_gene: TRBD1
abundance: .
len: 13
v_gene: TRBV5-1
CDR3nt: TGCGCCAGCAGCTTGTCAGCAGGGGGGGCATACACCTTC
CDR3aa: CASSLSAGGAYTF

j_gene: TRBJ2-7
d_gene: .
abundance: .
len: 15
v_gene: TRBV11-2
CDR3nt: TGTGCCAGCAGCCCGGGTAGTGGACGGACCTACGAGCAGTACTTC
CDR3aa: CASSPGSGRTYEQYF

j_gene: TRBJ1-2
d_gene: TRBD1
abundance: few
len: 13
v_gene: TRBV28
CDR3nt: TGTGCCAGCAGTTTGTACAGGGGATATGGCTACACCTTC
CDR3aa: CASSLYRGYGYTF

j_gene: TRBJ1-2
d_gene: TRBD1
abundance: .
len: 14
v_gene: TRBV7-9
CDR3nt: TGTGCCAGCAGCCTAGACAGGGGGCACTATGGCTACACCTTC
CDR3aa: CASSLDRGHYGYTF

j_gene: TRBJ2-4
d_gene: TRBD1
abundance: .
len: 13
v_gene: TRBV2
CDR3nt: TGTGCCAGCAGGGCGGACAGGGAAAACATTCAGTACTTC
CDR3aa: CASRADRENIQYF

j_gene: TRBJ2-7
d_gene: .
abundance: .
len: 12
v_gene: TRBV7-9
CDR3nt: TGTGCCAGCAGCCTACAGCTTGGGGAGCAGTACTTC
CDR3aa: CASSLQLGEQYF

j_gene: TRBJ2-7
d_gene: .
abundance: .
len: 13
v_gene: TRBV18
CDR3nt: TGTGCCAGCTCACCAAGACGTGGCTACGAGCAGTACTTC
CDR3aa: CASSPRRGYEQYF

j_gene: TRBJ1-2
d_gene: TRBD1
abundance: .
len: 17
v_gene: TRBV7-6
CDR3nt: TGTGCCAGCAGCCTACTTCCCGGGACAGAGTCTAACTATGGCTACACCTTC
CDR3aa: CASSLLPGTESNYGYTF

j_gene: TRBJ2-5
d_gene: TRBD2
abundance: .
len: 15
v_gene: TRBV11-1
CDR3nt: TGTGCCAGCAGCCCACAAGGCGGGGGGTTGAAGACCCAGTACTTC
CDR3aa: CASSPQGGGLKTQYF

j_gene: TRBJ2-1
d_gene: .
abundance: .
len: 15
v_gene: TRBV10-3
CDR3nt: TGTGCCATCAGTGAGTCGAAGATTCTGGGGGTGGAGCAGTTCTTC
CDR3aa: CAISESKILGVEQFF

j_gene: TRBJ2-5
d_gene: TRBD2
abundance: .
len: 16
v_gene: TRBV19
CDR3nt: TGTGCCAGTAGTATGCTAGCGGGAGGCCCGAGGGAGACCCAGTACTTC
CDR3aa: CASSMLAGGPRETQYF

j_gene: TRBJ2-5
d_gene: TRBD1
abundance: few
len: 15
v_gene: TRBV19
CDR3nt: TGTGCCAGTAGATCGATACAGGGGGCAGGGGAGACCCAGTACTTC
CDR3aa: CASRSIQGAGETQYF